The 9 T cell receptor beta chains given below trace back to one sample, sequenced in a study of T cells in tuberculosis. Assay: immunoSEQ multiplex PCR; the TCRdb copy retains only in-frame clones and omits some. This repertoire shows just under 45,000 clones, about 94% found once; its top ten account for 1.9%. The specimen was PBMCs. These receptors were taken from a donor aged 10 to 29 with latent tuberculosis or without tuberculosis infection. Some clones in this sample may be carry-over from other donors' samples.

This sequence joins TRBV15 and TRBJ2-3; D unresolved. From germline, CDR1 is LNHNV and CDR2 YYDKDF (reference sequence). The V end was cut by 0 bases, the J end by 0 bases, with 16 bases between. CDR3 length equals 18 residues. In DNA form, the CDR3 reads TGTGCCACCAGCAGAGAGCCCACATTTAAATCTAGCACAGATACGCAGTATTTT. It yields the protein CATSREPTFKSSTDTQYF.

The CDR3 DNA follows: TGTGCCAGTAGTATTTCGGGGAGGAGCTCCTACGAGCAGTACTTC. Translated: CASSISGRSSYEQYF. This chain uses TRBV19 with TRBJ2-7; D possibly corresponds to TRBD2 (6 bases). The CDR3 covers 15 residues. Germline V gene data show CDR1 as LNHDA and CDR2 as SQIVND (reference sequence). Trimming stripped 3 bases from V and 0 bases from J, with 12 bases between. Using reference TRBV19 and TRBJ2-7 for the parts outside the CDR3, the full variable domain is DGGITQSPKYLFRKEGQNVTLSCEQNLNHDAMYWYRQDPGQGLRLIYYSQIVNDFQKGDIAEGYSVSREKKESFPLTVTSAQKNPTAFYLCASSISGRSSYEQYFGPGTRLTVT.

The chain carries TRBV13 and TRBJ1-1; a weak D match, TRBD1 (5 bases). CDR3 size: 14 residues. Trimming removed 5 bases at V and 0 bases at J, with 10 bases between. CDR1 and CDR2 from the germline V gene are PRHDT and FYEKMQ (reference sequence). CDR3 amino acids: CASSPRDLNTEAFF. The CDR3 DNA reads as TGTGCCAGCAGCCCCAGGGACTTGAACACTGAAGCTTTCTTT. Combining the CDR3 with reference TRBV13 and TRBJ1-1 gives the whole variable domain AAGVIQSPRHLIKEKRETATLKCYPIPRHDTVYWYQQGPGQDPQFLISFYEKMQSDKGSIPDRFSAQQFSDYHSELNMSSLELGDSALYFCASSPRDLNTEAFFGQGTRLTVV.

The chain carries TRBV9 and TRBJ2-7, with 7 bases fitting TRBD1. Per germline, CDR1 SGDLS and CDR2 YYNGEE. This CDR3 region has 14 residues. With V trimmed by 2 bases and J by 2 bases, 4 bases remained unmatched. The CDR3 reads CASSVGTDTYEQYF. The CDR3 DNA follows: TGTGCCAGCAGCGTCGGGACAGACACCTACGAGCAGTACTTC.

The genes are TRBV5-8 and TRBJ2-2, with 10 bases lining up with TRBD2. The CDR3 covers 17 residues. CDR1 and CDR2 (germline): SGHTS, YDEGEE. V lost 4 bases and J lost 0; bases outside the gene matches: 6. The CDR3 DNA sequence: TGTGCCAGCAGCAGGAGAGGACTAGCGGCGAACACCGGGGAGCTGTTTTTT. Its translation: CASSRRGLAANTGELFF.

This clone was detected once. The chain carries TRBV6-6 and TRBJ2-7, with 9 bases fitting TRBD1. Germline V gene sequence: CDR1 MNHNY, CDR2 SVGAGI (reference sequence). Germline trimming cut 2 bases from V and 6 bases from J; bases unmatched to any gene: 8. The CDR3 has 15 amino acids. The CDR3 DNA sequence: TGTGCCAGCAGTTACCCCGGGACAGGGCGAGGCGAGCAGTACTTC. This sequence encodes CASSYPGTGRGEQYF.

The chain links TRBV4-3 to TRBJ2-7; no clear D gene. The CDR3 sequence is 13 residues long. Trimming stripped 1 base from V and 3 bases from J, with 7 bases between. Germline CDR1 is LGHNA and CDR2 is YSLEER. The CDR3 is CASSQAPRYEQYF. CDR3 coding DNA: TGCGCCAGCAGCCAAGCTCCCCGCTACGAGCAGTACTTC.

This clone occurred a few times. The CDR3 DNA reads as TGTGCCAGCAGCTCTAGCGGGAGTTCAAGTACGCAGTATTTT. It codes for CASSSSGSSSTQYF. The J gene is TRBJ2-3, the V gene TRBV7-2, with TRBD2 matching over 10 bases. The CDR3 totals 14 residues. Germline V gives CDR1 SGHTA, CDR2 FQGNSA. V gave up 4 bases and J gave up 8 bases; unmatched junction bases: 6.

The rearrangement links TRBV28 to TRBJ1-2, with 10 bases aligning to TRBD1. The CDR3 has 15 residues. The germline gives CDR1 MDHEN, CDR2 SYDVKM. With V trimmed by 6 bases and J by 2 bases, 6 bases remained unmatched. CDR3 region: CASRPDRGPNYGYTF. CDR3 bases: TGTGCCAGCAGGCCCGACAGGGGGCCCAACTATGGCTACACCTTC.